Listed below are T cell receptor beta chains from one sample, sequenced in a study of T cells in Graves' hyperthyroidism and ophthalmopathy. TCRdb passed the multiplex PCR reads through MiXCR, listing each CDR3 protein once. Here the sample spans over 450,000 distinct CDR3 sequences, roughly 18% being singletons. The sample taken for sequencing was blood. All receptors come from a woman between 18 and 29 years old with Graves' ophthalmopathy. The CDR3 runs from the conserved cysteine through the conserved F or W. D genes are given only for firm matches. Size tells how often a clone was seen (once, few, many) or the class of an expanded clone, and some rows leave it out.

CASSSRDHLNNEQFF TGTGCCAGCAGCTCGAGGGATCACCTAAACAATGAGCAGTTCTTC TRBJ2-1 15 - TRBV7-9 -
CASSIASGGRRTNEQFF TGTGCCAGTAGTATTGCCAGCGGGGGGCGTCGGACCAATGAGCAGTTCTTC TRBJ2-1 17 few TRBV19 TRBD2
CASSPFGAEGGYTF TGTGCCAGCTCACCGTTCGGGGCGGAGGGTGGCTACACCTTC TRBJ1-2 14 many TRBV18 -
CASSLAPEGVTGELFF TGTGCCAGCAGCTTAGCACCGGAGGGGGTCACCGGGGAGCTGTTTTTT TRBJ2-2 16 many TRBV13 -
CASSPDYQETQYF TGTGCCAGCAGCCCGGACTACCAAGAGACCCAGTACTTC TRBJ2-5 13 few TRBV7-9 -
CASSMYGGSYNEQFF TGTGCCAGCAGCATGTACGGCGGGAGTTACAATGAGCAGTTCTTC TRBJ2-1 15 many TRBV11-2 TRBD2
CSVGGAETEAFF TGCAGCGTTGGTGGGGCGGAAACTGAAGCTTTCTTT TRBJ1-1 12 few TRBV29-1 -
CASSPPSTGDKNIQYF TGTGCCAGCTCACCACCAAGCACAGGGGACAAAAACATTCAGTACTTC TRBJ2-4 16 - TRBV18 TRBD1
CAISQTGDQPQHF TGTGCCATCAGTCAAACAGGGGATCAGCCCCAGCATTTT TRBJ1-5 13 - TRBV10-3 TRBD1
CARTHSGSGTDTQYF TGTGCCAGGACTCATAGCGGGTCGGGGACAGATACGCAGTATTTT TRBJ2-3 15 many TRBV2 TRBD2
CASSLEASHFHF TGTGCCAGCAGTTTAGAGGCCAGCCACTTCCACTTT TRBJ1-6 12 many TRBV28 -
CASMWRELAGELFF TGTGCCAGCATGTGGCGGGAGTTAGCCGGGGAGCTGTTTTTT TRBJ2-2 14 many TRBV2 TRBD2
CSADGTGPLAGGFDEQFF TGCAGCGCGGACGGGACAGGCCCGTTGGCGGGAGGGTTCGATGAGCAGTTCTTC TRBJ2-1 18 - TRBV29-1 -
CASRPNQDTGVQPQHF TGTGCCAGCAGACCAAATCAAGACACAGGGGTCCAGCCCCAGCATTTT TRBJ1-5 16 - TRBV6-1 TRBD1
CASSRPGTHNTGELFF TGTGCCAGCAGCCGACCCGGGACACATAACACCGGGGAGCTGTTTTTT TRBJ2-2 16 few TRBV2 -
CASSPLDSGANVLTF TGCGCCAGCAGCCCCCTGGACTCTGGGGCCAACGTCCTGACTTTC TRBJ2-6 15 many TRBV5-1 -
CAISDLSAGVYGLTPGELFF TGTGCCATCAGTGATCTCTCAGCGGGAGTGTACGGATTGACCCCCGGGGAGCTGTTTTTT TRBJ2-2 20 - TRBV10-3 TRBD2
CAWSSGRYQPQHF TGTGCCTGGAGCTCTGGACGGTATCAGCCCCAGCATTTT TRBJ1-5 13 many TRBV30 -
CAWDFDRGQGYGYTF TGTGCCTGGGATTTTGACAGGGGGCAAGGCTATGGCTACACCTTC TRBJ1-2 15 few TRBV30 TRBD1
CASSQESGRAGELFF TGTGCCAGCAGCCAGGAAAGCGGGAGGGCCGGGGAGCTGTTTTTT TRBJ2-2 15 many TRBV4-2 TRBD2
CASSHPDSAYGYTF TGTGCCAGCAGCCACCCGGACAGTGCCTATGGCTACACCTTC TRBJ1-2 14 many TRBV6-2/TRBV6-3 -
CASSRDRANTEAFF TGTGCCAGCAGTCGGGACAGGGCGAACACTGAAGCTTTCTTT TRBJ1-1 14 many TRBV5-8 TRBD1
CASSWATPYEQYF TGTGCCAGCAGTTGGGCCACCCCCTACGAGCAGTACTTC TRBJ2-7 13 many TRBV27 -
CSVRVLPGESEAFF TGCAGCGTTCGAGTTCTCCCAGGGGAGTCTGAAGCTTTCTTT TRBJ1-1 14 few TRBV29-1 -
CASSLVGTGGVRGYYEQYF TGTGCTAGCAGTTTGGTCGGGACAGGGGGCGTCCGTGGTTACTACGAGCAGTACTTC TRBJ2-7 19 - TRBV7-7 TRBD1
CASSQDLTVNTEAFF TGTGCCAGCAGCCAAGATCTCACAGTGAACACTGAAGCTTTCTTT TRBJ1-1 15 many TRBV14 -
CAISDSGRRTDTQYF TGTGCCATCAGTGATAGCGGGAGGAGGACAGATACGCAGTATTTT TRBJ2-3 15 - TRBV10-3 TRBD2
CACTPENSYEQYF TGTGCCTGCACCCCCGAGAACTCCTACGAGCAGTACTTC TRBJ2-7 13 - TRBV30 -
CASSLEGAVRGYEQYF TGCGCCAGCAGCTTGGAGGGGGCAGTCCGTGGGTACGAGCAGTACTTC TRBJ2-7 16 many TRBV5-1 TRBD1
CASGFRGQGRGNTIYF TGTGCCAGCGGTTTCCGGGGACAGGGGAGGGGAAACACCATATATTTT TRBJ1-3 16 - TRBV28 TRBD1
CSVEDSGFGAQYF TGCAGCGTTGAAGATTCTGGGTTTGGGGCCCAGTACTTC TRBJ2-5 13 - TRBV29-1 -
CSAAVTLAGSEQFF TGCAGTGCTGCCGTCACATTAGCGGGAAGTGAGCAGTTCTTC TRBJ2-1 14 many TRBV20-1 TRBD2
CASSPWDTGYEQFF TGTGCCAGCTCACCATGGGACACAGGCTATGAGCAGTTCTTC TRBJ2-1 14 many TRBV18 -
CASSYSWVSYGYTF TGTGCCAGCAGTTACTCGTGGGTTTCGTATGGCTACACCTTC TRBJ1-2 14 many TRBV6-5 -